The 22 T cell receptor beta chains listed next were all sequenced from one sample in a study of beta chain features in type 1 diabetes. Of the isolated RNA, all was reverse transcribed, and so the sequenced material was expressed TCRB transcripts. Clones were read by immunoSEQ multiplex PCR, and TCRdb kept only the in-frame ones, dropping some. The table shows nearly 250,000 clones, with around an eighth occurring only once. The material sequenced was naive CD4+ T cells from blood. These receptors were collected from a woman aged 40 to 50 in good health.

The chain links TRBV15 to TRBJ2-7; TRBD2 might be the D (5 bases). Deletions cut 1 base from V and 5 bases from J, with 18 bases between. The CDR3 runs 16 residues. Germline V lookup: CDR1 LNHNV, CDR2 YYDKDF (reference sequence). The CDR3 region is CATSRAQDSVGNEQYF. CDR3 DNA: TGTGCCACCAGCAGAGCCCAGGACTCGGTGGGTAACGAGCAGTACTTC.

The rearrangement links TRBV18 to TRBJ2-3; D not resolved. Trimming stripped 4 bases from V and 3 bases from J, with 8 bases between. Germline CDR1 reads KGHSH; CDR2 reads LQKENI. This CDR3 region has 13 residues. CDR3 nucleotide sequence: TGTGCCAGCTCACTTGACTTGACAGATACGCAGTATTTT. Its protein is CASSLDLTDTQYF.

This clone was seen only a few times. The rearrangement joins TRBV19 to TRBJ1-1; D gene unclear. The V and J ends lost 5 bases and 7 bases respectively, with 11 bases between them. Germline V gene lookup returns CDR1 LNHDA and CDR2 SQIVND (reference sequence). The CDR3 extends over 12 amino acids. The CDR3 loop is CASSGRGSEAFF. CDR3 in DNA: TGTGCCAGTAGTGGGCGAGGGAGTGAAGCTTTCTTT.

The chain links TRBV10-1 to TRBJ1-1; no clear D gene. Germline CDR1 and CDR2: WNHNN and SYGVQD (reference sequence). V was clipped by 5 bases and J by 8 bases, with 12 bases between them. This CDR3 contains 12 residues. The CDR3, as DNA: TGCGCCAGCAGTCCACGGGATGGGGAAGCTTTCTTT. Its translation is CASSPRDGEAFF.

This sequence joins TRBV4-1 and TRBJ1-1; a weak D match, TRBD1 (6 bases). Trimming shortened V by 1 base and J by 6 bases, and 15 bases separated the two germline ends. Germline CDR1 reads MGHRA; CDR2 reads YSYEKL. This CDR3 is 15 amino acids long. The CDR3 DNA is TGCGCCAGCAGCCAAGCGCTACCGGGACAACCTGAAGCTTTCTTT. Amino acids: CASSQALPGQPEAFF.

This clone was counted a few times. The chain recombines TRBV5-1 with TRBJ2-3; perhaps TRBD2 as D (6 bases). The CDR3 length is 16 residues. Looked up from germline, CDR1 is SGHRS and CDR2 is YFSETQ. V lost 4 bases and J 1 base, leaving 16 bases between the germline ends. DNA of the CDR3: TGCGCCAGCAGCGGGGACTCGCGGCGGGGCACAGATACGCAGTATTTT. Residues: CASSGDSRRGTDTQYF.

In this sample, this clone turned up a few times. The chain couples TRBV5-1 to TRBJ1-5, with D perhaps TRBD1 (6 bases). The V gene lost 1 base and the J gene lost 2 bases, with 10 bases spanning the gap. Germline V CDR1 and CDR2: SGHRS, YFSETQ. The CDR3 has 15 residues. CDR3 in amino acids: CASSLQAGGNQPQHF. CDR3 sequence (DNA): TGCGCCAGCAGCTTGCAGGCAGGGGGCAATCAGCCCCAGCATTTT. The full variable domain, in which reference TRBV5-1 and TRBJ1-5 provide the parts outside the CDR3, is KAGVTQTPRYLIKTRGQQVTLSCSPISGHRSVSWYQQTPGQGLQFLFEYFSETQRNKGNFPGRFSGRQFSNSRSEMNVSTLELGDSALYLCASSLQAGGNQPQHFGDGTRLSIL.

This chain uses TRBV19 with TRBJ2-5; the D gene is possibly TRBD1 (6 bases). This CDR3 has 13 residues. V lost 5 bases, J lost 1 base, and 8 bases lay in between. Germline loops: CDR1 LNHDA, CDR2 SQIVND (reference sequence). CDR3 loop: CASSWDIQETQYF. The CDR3, as DNA: TGTGCCAGTAGTTGGGACATCCAAGAGACCCAGTACTTC.

This clone was counted between two and nine times. The chain employs TRBV7-9 and TRBJ1-1, with no clear D. The V end lost 1 base, the J end lost 4 bases, and 13 bases lay between the germline ends. Germline CDR1 reads SEHNR; CDR2 reads FQNEAQ (reference sequence). CDR3 length: 15 amino acids. The DNA of the CDR3 is TGTGCCAGCAGCTTAGACATAGCCTTGGTCACTGAAGCTTTCTTT. This encodes CASSLDIALVTEAFF.

The chain is built from TRBV5-1 and TRBJ1-3, with D possibly TRBD1 on 6 matching bases. Per germline, CDR1 SGHRS and CDR2 YFSETQ. The V end lost 4 bases, the J end lost 0 bases, and 17 bases lay between the germline ends. This CDR3 contains 17 residues. CDR3 loop: CASSHTTGTHSGNTIYF. In DNA form, the CDR3 reads TGCGCCAGCAGCCATACTACAGGGACCCACTCTGGAAACACCATATATTTT.

The chain combines TRBV6-5 with TRBJ2-5; D might be TRBD2 (6 bases). V lost 0 bases, J lost 5 bases, and 10 bases lay in between. The CDR3 spans 14 residues. CDR1 is MNHEY, CDR2 SVGAGI, per germline. CDR3 residues: CASSYSYGGETQYF. CDR3 DNA sequence: TGTGCCAGCAGTTACTCTTATGGGGGGGAGACCCAGTACTTC.

In the case of this clone: This CDR3 is also generated by other DNA sequences in the sample. This chain uses TRBV6-5 with TRBJ2-7; 9 bases fit TRBD1. Unmatched junction bases numbered 3, after V lost 0 bases and J lost 3 bases. The length of the CDR3 is 15 residues. CDR1 and CDR2 from the germline V gene are MNHEY and SVGAGI. CDR3: CASSYSRDRVYEQYF. In nucleotides, the CDR3 is TGTGCCAGCAGTTACTCCCGGGACAGGGTCTACGAGCAGTACTTC.

This clone has just a few counts. This chain joins TRBV7-9 and TRBJ2-2; possibly TRBD2 for D (6 bases). The V gene lost 5 bases and the J gene lost 4 bases, with 17 bases spanning the gap. CDR1 SEHNR and CDR2 FQNEAQ come from the germline V gene (reference sequence). The CDR3 runs 16 residues. CDR3 sequence: CASSATRDSSTGELFF. Written as DNA, the CDR3 is TGTGCCAGCAGCGCAACCCGGGACTCATCCACCGGGGAGCTGTTTTTT. The whole variable domain, remainder taken from reference TRBV7-9 and TRBJ2-2, is DTGVSQNPRHKITKRGQNVTFRCDPISEHNRLYWYRQTLGQGPEFLTYFQNEAQLEKSRLLSDRFSAERPKGSFSTLEIQRTEQGDSAMYLCASSATRDSSTGELFFGEGSRLTVL.

This clone has just a few counts. The chain is built from TRBV7-9 and TRBJ1-3, with 8 positions matching TRBD1. The CDR3 is 17 amino acids. V shed 0 bases, J shed 7 bases, and the junction held 11 bases outside the gene matches. Germline V CDR1 and CDR2: SEHNR, FQNEAQ (reference sequence). The CDR3 DNA follows: TGTGCCAGCAGCTTAGCGGAGACAGGGGTTAGGCGGAACACCATATATTTT. This translates into CASSLAETGVRRNTIYF. Based on the CDR3 plus reference TRBV7-9 and TRBJ1-3, the full variable domain is DTGVSQNPRHKITKRGQNVTFRCDPISEHNRLYWYRQTLGQGPEFLTYFQNEAQLEKSRLLSDRFSAERPKGSFSTLEIQRTEQGDSAMYLCASSLAETGVRRNTIYFGEGSWLTVV.

The V call is TRBV6-4, the J call TRBJ2-3; perhaps TRBD1 as D (5 bases). This CDR3 is built from 13 residues. Germline CDR1 MRHNA, CDR2 SNTAGT. Trimming took 6 bases from V and 2 from J, leaving 9 bases between them. DNA for the CDR3: TGTGCCAGCAGCCAGGGCCCCACAGATACGCAGTATTTT. It specifies CASSQGPTDTQYF.

Only a few counts were recorded for this clone. The rearrangement links TRBV5-3 to TRBJ2-7; a possible D gene is TRBD1 (7 bases). TRBV5-3 is filed as an ORF, its function uncertain. Trimming took off 4 bases at V and 2 bases at J, with 13 bases between the two ends. This CDR3 is 14 amino acids long. In DNA, the CDR3 is TGTGCCAGAAGCCGGGGGACAGAGACCTACGAGCAGTACTTC. Translation: CARSRGTETYEQYF.

V gene TRBV6-5 combines with J gene TRBJ1-2, with D perhaps matching TRBD1 (5 bases). The V and J ends lost 4 bases and 5 bases respectively, with 11 bases between them. Germline CDR1 reads MNHEY; CDR2 reads SVGAGI. CDR3 size: 13 residues. CDR3 loop: CASSLGVGYGYTF. CDR3 bases: TGTGCCAGCAGTTTAGGGGTGGGATATGGCTACACCTTC.

This clone has only a few counts. The chain combines TRBV5-8 with TRBJ1-4; no clear D gene. The CDR3 extends over 16 amino acids. V was clipped by 0 bases and J by 0 bases, with 9 bases between them. Looked up from germline, CDR1 is SGHTS and CDR2 is YDEGEE. In nucleotides, the CDR3 is TGTGCCAGCAGCTTGGGGGGAGTTGCAACTAATGAAAAACTGTTTTTT. Translated: CASSLGGVATNEKLFF. Filled out from reference TRBV5-8 and TRBJ1-4, the complete variable domain reads EAGVTQSPTHLIKTRGQQATLRCSPISGHTSVYWYQQALGLGLQFLLWYDEGEERNRGNFPPRFSGRQFPNYSSELNVNALELEDSALYLCASSLGGVATNEKLFFGSGTQLSVL.

This sequence joins TRBV18 and TRBJ2-7, with TRBD1 matching over 10 bases. CDR1 and CDR2 from the germline V gene are KGHSH and LQKENI. The CDR3 totals 14 residues. V was pared by 2 bases and J by 5 bases, with 3 bases of the junction left unmatched. CDR3: CASSPEDRGNEQYF. Here the CDR3 DNA reads TGTGCCAGCTCACCAGAGGACAGGGGGAACGAGCAGTACTTC.

This clone came up a few times. The chain combines TRBV20-1 with TRBJ2-5; D is undetermined. This CDR3 spans 11 amino acids. CDR1 and CDR2 (germline): DFQATT, SNEGSKA (reference sequence). Trimming shortened V by 3 bases and J by 4 bases, and 6 bases separated the two germline ends. CDR3 sequence reads: CSARFIETQYF. The CDR3 coding sequence is TGCAGTGCTAGGTTTATAGAGACCCAGTACTTC.

This clone turned up a few times. The V call is TRBV2, the J call TRBJ1-1; 7 bases are a match to TRBD1. The germline CDR1 and CDR2 sequences are SNHLY and FYNNEI. The CDR3 runs to 12 residues. With V trimmed by 3 bases and J by 11 bases, 6 bases remained unmatched. CDR3 residues: CASSDTGAYAFF. DNA of the CDR3: TGTGCCAGCAGTGATACAGGGGCTTATGCTTTCTTT. Combining the CDR3 with reference TRBV2 and TRBJ1-1 gives the whole variable domain EPEVTQTPSHQVTQMGQEVILRCVPISNHLYFYWYRQILGQKVEFLVSFYNNEISEKSEIFDDQFSVERPDGSNFTLKIRSTKLEDSAMYFCASSDTGAYAFFGQGTRLTVV.

This clone was seen a handful of times. The chain recombines TRBV5-4 with TRBJ1-6; TRBD1 aligns across 8 bases. CDR3 length: 16 residues. Losses at the gene ends were 3 bases for V and 9 bases for J; bases not matched to a gene: 11. The germline CDR1 and CDR2 sequences are SGHNT and YYREEE (reference sequence). The CDR3 is CASSSTGQGSGSPLHF. The CDR3 nucleotides read TGTGCCAGCAGCTCCACCGGACAGGGTTCTGGTTCACCCCTCCACTTT.